Following are 6 T cell receptor beta chains from one sample sequenced in a study of blood T cell repertoires in COVID-19. Clones were read by immunoSEQ multiplex PCR, and TCRdb kept only the in-frame ones, dropping some. This repertoire shows over 350,000 clones, roughly 90% found once; its top ten account for approximately 0.96%. Material for sequencing was PBMCs or T cells enriched from blood (not recorded which). The receptor set was obtained from a woman between 25 and 40 years old with acute COVID-19.

The rearrangement links TRBV6-4 to TRBJ1-5, with 8 bases identical to TRBD1. Germline values: CDR1 MRHNA, CDR2 SNTAGT. There are 18 residues in the CDR3. The trim removed 0 bases at V and 4 bases at J, leaving 11 bases unmatched. CDR3 nucleotides: TGTGCCAGCAGTGACTCGAAGCGACAGGGGATCGCGAATCAGCCCCAGCATTTT. As protein: CASSDSKRQGIANQPQHF.

The CDR3: CASSIGTVRYGYTF. In DNA form, the CDR3 reads TGTGCCAGTAGTATTGGGACAGTCCGCTATGGCTACACCTTC. The chain employs TRBV19 and TRBJ1-2, with 7 bases identical to TRBD1. The CDR3 loop spans 14 amino acids. Germline V gives CDR1 LNHDA, CDR2 SQIVND (reference sequence). The junction had 5 bases not matched to a gene; V was cut back by 3 bases and J by 4 bases.

This rearrangement joins TRBV4-1 to TRBJ1-4; D is ambiguous. The V gene lost 2 bases and the J gene lost 14 bases, with 18 bases spanning the gap. This CDR3 is 14 amino acids long. The germline V gene encodes CDR1 MGHRA and CDR2 YSYEKL. CDR3 loop: CASSQLTPPSGLFF. For the CDR3, the DNA is TGCGCCAGCAGCCAATTGACTCCACCCTCGGGGCTGTTTTTT.

This sequence joins TRBV9 and TRBJ2-7; 8 bases are shared with TRBD1. Unmatched junction bases numbered 11, after V lost 3 bases and J lost 3 bases. The CDR3 is made up of 16 amino acids. Germline V CDR1 and CDR2: SGDLS, YYNGEE. The CDR3 DNA is TGTGCCAGCAGCGAACCAACGGGACAGGCGAACTACGAGCAGTACTTC. Protein product: CASSEPTGQANYEQYF.

This clone came up once. This chain uses TRBV19 with TRBJ2-1; 8 nucleotides align to TRBD1. The CDR3 sequence is 16 residues long. Looked up from germline, CDR1 is LNHDA and CDR2 is SQIVND (reference sequence). V shed 1 base, J shed 7 bases, and the junction held 9 bases outside the gene matches. Here the CDR3 reads CASSIGAGGVYNEQFF. The CDR3, as DNA: TGTGCCAGTAGTATAGGGGCAGGGGGCGTCTATAATGAGCAGTTCTTC.

The chain couples TRBV10-3 to TRBJ1-6, with D unclear. V lost 11 bases and J lost 0, with 11 bases in between. From germline, CDR1 is ENHRY and CDR2 SYGVKD. This CDR3 comprises 14 residues. The CDR3 here is CASRGSSYNSPLHF. For the CDR3, the DNA is TGTGCCTCACGGGGTAGCTCCTATAATTCACCCCTCCACTTT.